One T cell receptor beta chain is described in this entry. As yet, its antigen is unknown. The junction departs from germline at one end; a sequencing error may be responsible. TCRB transcripts that were expressed got sequenced, as all of the isolated RNA had been reverse transcribed. Generated by immunoSEQ multiplex PCR, the TCRdb table keeps only in-frame clones and is missing some. Among roughly 140,000 clones listed, over 7.5% were seen once. About 110 mL of blood, on average, came from one heparinised draw per donor. This sample is part of a study of beta chain features in type 1 diabetes. Study-wide results and limits: Shortening that was moderate but significant affected the TCRB CDR3s of Type 1 diabetes patients in all four CD4+ subsets. It was not settled here whether HLA type affects TCRB rearrangement.

The CDR3 spans 16 residues. Germline CDR1 and CDR2: SEHNR and FQNEAQ (reference sequence). Sequenced material: central memory CD4+ T cells from blood. This receptor was identified in a man younger than 30 in good health. This chain connects TRBV7-9 to TRBJ2-5; D is possibly TRBD2 (6 bases). The CDR3 reads CASSQLYSGRRETQYF. CDR3 in DNA: TGCGCCAGCAGCCAACTCTATAGCGGACGAAGGGAGACCCAGTACTTC.